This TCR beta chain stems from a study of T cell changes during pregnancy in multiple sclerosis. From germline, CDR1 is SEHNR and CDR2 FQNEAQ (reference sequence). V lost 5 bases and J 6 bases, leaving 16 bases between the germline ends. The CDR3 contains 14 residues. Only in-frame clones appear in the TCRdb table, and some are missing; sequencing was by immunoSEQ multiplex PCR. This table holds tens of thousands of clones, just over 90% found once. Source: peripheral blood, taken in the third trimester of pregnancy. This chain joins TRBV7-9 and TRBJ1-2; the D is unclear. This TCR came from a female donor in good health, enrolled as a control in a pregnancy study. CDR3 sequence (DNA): TGTGCCAGCAGCACCGCGGGGATCGAGAATGGCTACACCTTC. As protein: CASSTAGIENGYTF.